This TCR beta chain was recorded in a study of shared clonotypes between healthy human individuals. Looking at the study overall: Three plates were used per donor for CD4 naive, three for CD4 memory, two for CD8 naive and one for CD8 memory.

This CDR3 has 15 residues. The data were produced by immunoSEQ multiplex PCR, yet TCRdb's version contains in-frame clones alone and is incomplete. The data show 2 million to 2.5 million clones, roughly 93% seen once. The sequence was collected from a man aged 18 to 30 in good health. Some clones in this sample may be carry-over from other donors' samples. Sequenced input: naive CD4+ T cells from PBMCs. The subset denotes: CD45RA+ positively selected. The chain carries TRBV21-1 and TRBJ1-2; the table names TRBD1, a call not compared with the DNA. TRBV21-1 is shown as a pseudogene. The DNA for the CDR3 is TGTGCCAGCAGCAAAGGGGGGCAGGGCTCCTATGGCTACACCTTC. This codes for CASSKGGQGSYGYTF.